This T cell receptor beta chain derives from a study of blood T cell repertoires in COVID-19. Looking at the study overall: Italy, Spain and the United States were the sources of the convalescent and acute COVID-19 samples. In each case, the material was cDNA or gDNA derived from T cells, B-cell-depleted T cells, or PBMCs.

The Seattle patients, enrolled during active infection, were followed longitudinally. The germline gives CDR1 SGHRS, CDR2 YFSETQ. This CDR3 has 14 amino acids. V dropped 4 bases and J dropped 1; count of bases not matched to a gene: 4. Note on this clone: Other nucleotide sequences in the sample specify the same CDR3.

Authors' analysis steps: For nucleated cells, counts were estimated from reference gene primer amplification. The data were produced by immunoSEQ multiplex PCR, yet TCRdb's version contains in-frame clones alone and is incomplete. The V and J calls and clone size were taken over from that table, and D and trimming were inferred from the DNA. The sample has about 96,000 clones, 70% to 90% seen once. The sequence derives from a human donor with COVID-19, enrolled during active disease. The donor label of this sample is uncertain. The chain links TRBV5-1 to TRBJ1-1; TRBD1 matches at 7 bases. Sequencing was performed on peripheral blood. Here the CDR3 reads CASSPGQANTEAFF. CDR3 in DNA: TGCGCCAGCAGCCCCGGACAGGCGAACACTGAAGCTTTCTTT.